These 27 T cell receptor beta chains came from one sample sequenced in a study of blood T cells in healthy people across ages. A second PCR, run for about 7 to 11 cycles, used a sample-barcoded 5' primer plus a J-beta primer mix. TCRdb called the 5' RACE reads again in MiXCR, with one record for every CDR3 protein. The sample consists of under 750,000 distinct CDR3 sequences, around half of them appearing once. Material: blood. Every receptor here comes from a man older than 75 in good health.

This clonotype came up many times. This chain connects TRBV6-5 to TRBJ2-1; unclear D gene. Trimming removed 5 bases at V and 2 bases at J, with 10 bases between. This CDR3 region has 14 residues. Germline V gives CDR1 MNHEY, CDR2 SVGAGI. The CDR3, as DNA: TGTGCCAGCAGTCCGGATTCGGCCTACAATGAGCAGTTCTTC. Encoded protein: CASSPDSAYNEQFF.

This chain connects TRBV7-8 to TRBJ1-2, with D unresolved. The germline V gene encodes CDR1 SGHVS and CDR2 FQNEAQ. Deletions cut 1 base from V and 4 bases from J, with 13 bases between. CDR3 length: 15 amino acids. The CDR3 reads CASSLEARAAYGYTF. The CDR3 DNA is TGTGCCAGCAGCTTAGAGGCCCGGGCGGCCTATGGCTACACCTTC.

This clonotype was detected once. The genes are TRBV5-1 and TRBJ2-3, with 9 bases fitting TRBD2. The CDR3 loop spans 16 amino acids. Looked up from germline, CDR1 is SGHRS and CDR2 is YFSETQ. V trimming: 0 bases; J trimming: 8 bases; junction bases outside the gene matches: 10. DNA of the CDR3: TGCGCCAGCAGCTTGGCCCTAACTAGCGGGTCAGCTACGCAGTATTTT. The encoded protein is CASSLALTSGSATQYF.

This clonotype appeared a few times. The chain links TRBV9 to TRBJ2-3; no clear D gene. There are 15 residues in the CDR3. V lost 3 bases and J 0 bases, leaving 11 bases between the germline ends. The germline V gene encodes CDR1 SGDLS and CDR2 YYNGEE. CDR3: CASSDRSLSTDTQYF. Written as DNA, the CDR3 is TGTGCCAGCAGCGACCGATCTCTGAGCACAGATACGCAGTATTTT.

The CDR3 sequence is CASSFMNTGELFF. CDR3 DNA sequence: TGTGCCAGCAGTTTCATGAACACCGGGGAGCTGTTTTTT. The genes are TRBV12-3 or TRBV12-4 and TRBJ2-2; D unresolved. V lost 3 bases to trimming and J lost 1 base, with 3 bases between them. The length of the CDR3 is 13 residues.

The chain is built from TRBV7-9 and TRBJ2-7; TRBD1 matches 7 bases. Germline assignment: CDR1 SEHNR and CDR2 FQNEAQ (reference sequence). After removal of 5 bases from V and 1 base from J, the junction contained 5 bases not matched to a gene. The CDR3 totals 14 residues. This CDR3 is CASSVGTDSYEQYF. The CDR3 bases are TGTGCCAGCAGCGTAGGGACAGATTCCTACGAGCAGTACTTC.

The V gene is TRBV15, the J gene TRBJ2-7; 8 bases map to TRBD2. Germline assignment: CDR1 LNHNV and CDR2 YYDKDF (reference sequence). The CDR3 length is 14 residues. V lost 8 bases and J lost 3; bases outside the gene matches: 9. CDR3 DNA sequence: TGTGCCACCGGTCCGGGAGGGAGTCTCTACGAGCAGTACTTC. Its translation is CATGPGGSLYEQYF.

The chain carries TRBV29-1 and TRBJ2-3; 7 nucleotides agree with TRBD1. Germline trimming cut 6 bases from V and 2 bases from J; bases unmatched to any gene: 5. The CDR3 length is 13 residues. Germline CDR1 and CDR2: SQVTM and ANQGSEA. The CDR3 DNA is TGCAGCGTGCTTGGGACAGCCACAGATACGCAGTATTTT. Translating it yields CSVLGTATDTQYF.

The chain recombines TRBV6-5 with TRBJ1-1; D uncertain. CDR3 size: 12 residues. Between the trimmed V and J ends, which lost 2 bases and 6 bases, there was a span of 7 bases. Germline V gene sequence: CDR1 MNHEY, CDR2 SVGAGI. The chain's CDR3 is CASSYKGAEAFF. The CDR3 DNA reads TGTGCCAGCAGTTACAAAGGTGCTGAAGCTTTCTTT.

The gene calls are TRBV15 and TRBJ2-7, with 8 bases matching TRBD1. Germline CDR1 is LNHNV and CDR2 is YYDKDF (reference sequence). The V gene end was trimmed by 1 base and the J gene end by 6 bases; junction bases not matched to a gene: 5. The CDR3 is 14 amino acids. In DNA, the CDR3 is TGTGCCACCAGCAGAGGACAGGGGTCTGGCGAGCAGTACTTC. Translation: CATSRGQGSGEQYF.

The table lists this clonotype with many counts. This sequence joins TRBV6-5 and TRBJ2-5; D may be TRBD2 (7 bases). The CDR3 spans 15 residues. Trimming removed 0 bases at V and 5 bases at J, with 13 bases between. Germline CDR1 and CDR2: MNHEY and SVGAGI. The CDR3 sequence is CASSYSIGRGETQYF. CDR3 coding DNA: TGTGCCAGCAGTTACTCGATAGGGAGGGGGGAGACCCAGTACTTC.

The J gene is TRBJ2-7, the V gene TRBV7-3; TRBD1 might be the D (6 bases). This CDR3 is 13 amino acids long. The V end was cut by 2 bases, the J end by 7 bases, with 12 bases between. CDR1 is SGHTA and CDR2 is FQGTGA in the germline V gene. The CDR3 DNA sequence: TGTGCCAGCAGCTTAGGCCCGGACAGAGAGCAGTACTTC. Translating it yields CASSLGPDREQYF.

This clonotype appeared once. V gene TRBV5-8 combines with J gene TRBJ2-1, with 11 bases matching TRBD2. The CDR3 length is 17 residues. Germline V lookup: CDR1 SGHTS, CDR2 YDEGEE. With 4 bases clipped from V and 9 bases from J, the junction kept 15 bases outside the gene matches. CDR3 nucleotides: TGTGCCAGCAGCCGATCATCGACTAGCGGGATCGAGGGTGAGCAGTTCTTC. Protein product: CASSRSSTSGIEGEQFF.

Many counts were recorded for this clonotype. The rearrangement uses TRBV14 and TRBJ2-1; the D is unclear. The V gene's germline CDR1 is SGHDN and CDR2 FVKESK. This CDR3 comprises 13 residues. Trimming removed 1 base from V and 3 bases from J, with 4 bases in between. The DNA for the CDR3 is TGTGCCAGCAGCCAAGGTGGCTACAATGAGCAGTTCTTC. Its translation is CASSQGGYNEQFF.

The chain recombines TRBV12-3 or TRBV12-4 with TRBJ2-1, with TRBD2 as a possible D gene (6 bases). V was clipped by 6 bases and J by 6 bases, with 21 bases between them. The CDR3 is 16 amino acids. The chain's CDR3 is CASSSPGWGDSNEQFF. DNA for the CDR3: TGTGCCAGCAGCTCCCCGGGGTGGGGGGACTCCAATGAGCAGTTCTTC.

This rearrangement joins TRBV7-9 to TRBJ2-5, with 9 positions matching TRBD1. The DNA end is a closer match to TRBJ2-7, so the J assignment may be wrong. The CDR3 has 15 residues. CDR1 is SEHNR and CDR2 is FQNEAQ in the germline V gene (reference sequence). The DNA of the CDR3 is TGTGCCAGCAGCTTGTGGACAGGGGTGGATACCGAGCAGTACTTC. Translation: CASSLWTGVDTEQYF.

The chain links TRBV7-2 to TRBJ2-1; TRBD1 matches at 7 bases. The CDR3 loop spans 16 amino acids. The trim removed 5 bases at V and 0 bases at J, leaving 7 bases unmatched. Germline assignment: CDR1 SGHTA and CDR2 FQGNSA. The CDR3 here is CASSIQGTSSYNEQFF. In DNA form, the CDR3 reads TGTGCCAGCAGCATACAGGGGACGAGCTCCTACAATGAGCAGTTCTTC.

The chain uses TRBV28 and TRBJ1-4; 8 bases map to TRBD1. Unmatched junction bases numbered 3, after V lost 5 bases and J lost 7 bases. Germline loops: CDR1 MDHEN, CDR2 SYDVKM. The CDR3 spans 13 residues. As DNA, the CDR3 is TGTGCCAGCAGTCCAGGGGGCCGTGAAAAACTGTTTTTT. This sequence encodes CASSPGGREKLFF.

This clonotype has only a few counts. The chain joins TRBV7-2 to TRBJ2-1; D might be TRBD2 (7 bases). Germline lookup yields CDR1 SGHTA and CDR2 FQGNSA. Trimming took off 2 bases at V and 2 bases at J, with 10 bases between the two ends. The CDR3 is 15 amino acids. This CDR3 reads CASSLWGGPYNEQFF. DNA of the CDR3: TGTGCCAGCAGCTTATGGGGGGGCCCCTACAATGAGCAGTTCTTC.

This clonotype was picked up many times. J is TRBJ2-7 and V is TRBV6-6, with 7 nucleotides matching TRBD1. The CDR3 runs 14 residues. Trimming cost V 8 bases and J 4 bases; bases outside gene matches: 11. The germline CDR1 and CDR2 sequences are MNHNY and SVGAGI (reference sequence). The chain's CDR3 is CASRTGAIGYEQYF. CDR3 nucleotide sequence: TGTGCCAGCCGAACAGGGGCCATCGGGTACGAGCAGTACTTC.

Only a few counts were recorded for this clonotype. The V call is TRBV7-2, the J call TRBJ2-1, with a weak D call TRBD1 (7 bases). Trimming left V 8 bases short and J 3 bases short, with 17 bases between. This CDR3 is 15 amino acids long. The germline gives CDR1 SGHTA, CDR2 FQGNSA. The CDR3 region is CASERGRGYYNEQFF. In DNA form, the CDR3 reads TGTGCCAGCGAGAGGGGGCGGGGCTACTACAATGAGCAGTTCTTC. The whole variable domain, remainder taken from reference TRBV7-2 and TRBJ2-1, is GAGVSQSPSNKVTEKGKDVELRCDPISGHTALYWYRQSLGQGLEFLIYFQGNSAPDKSGLPSDRFSAERTGGSVSTLTIQRTQQEDSAVYLCASERGRGYYNEQFFGPGTRLTVL.

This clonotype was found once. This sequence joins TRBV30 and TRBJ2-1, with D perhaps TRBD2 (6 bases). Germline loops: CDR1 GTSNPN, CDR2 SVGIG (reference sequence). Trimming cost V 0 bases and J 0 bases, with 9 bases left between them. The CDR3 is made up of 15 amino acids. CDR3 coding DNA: TGTGCCTGGAGTGTAGGTAGCGGCTCCTACAATGAGCAGTTCTTC. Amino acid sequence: CAWSVGSGSYNEQFF. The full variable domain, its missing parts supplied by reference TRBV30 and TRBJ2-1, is SQTIHQWPATLVQPVGSPLSLECTVEGTSNPNLYWYRQAAGRGLQLLFYSVGIGQISSEVPQNLSASRPQDRQFILSSKKLLLSDSGFYLCAWSVGSGSYNEQFFGPGTRLTVL.

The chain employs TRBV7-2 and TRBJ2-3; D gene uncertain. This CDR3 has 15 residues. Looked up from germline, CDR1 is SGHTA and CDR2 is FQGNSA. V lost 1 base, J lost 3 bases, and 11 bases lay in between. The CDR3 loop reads CASSLVPLVTDTQYF. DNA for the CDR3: TGTGCCAGCAGCTTAGTCCCTCTGGTTACAGATACGCAGTATTTT.

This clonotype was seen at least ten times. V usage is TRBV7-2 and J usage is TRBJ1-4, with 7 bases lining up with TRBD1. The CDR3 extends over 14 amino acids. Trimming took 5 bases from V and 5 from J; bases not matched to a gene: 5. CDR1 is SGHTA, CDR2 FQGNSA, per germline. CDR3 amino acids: CASSRSGGNEKLFF. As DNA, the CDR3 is TGTGCCAGCAGCCGCTCAGGGGGAAATGAAAAACTGTTTTTT.

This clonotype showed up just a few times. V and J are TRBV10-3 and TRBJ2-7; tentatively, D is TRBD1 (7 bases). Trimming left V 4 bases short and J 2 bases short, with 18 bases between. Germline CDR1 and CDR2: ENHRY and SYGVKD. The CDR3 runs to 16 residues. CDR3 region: CAISGGGTAKPYEQYF. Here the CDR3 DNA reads TGTGCCATCAGTGGAGGCGGGACAGCAAAGCCCTACGAGCAGTACTTC.

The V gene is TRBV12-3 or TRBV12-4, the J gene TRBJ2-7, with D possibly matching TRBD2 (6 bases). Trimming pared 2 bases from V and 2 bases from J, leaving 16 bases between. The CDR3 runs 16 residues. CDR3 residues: CASSLPLEGGTYEQYF. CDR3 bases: TGTGCCAGCAGTTTACCCCTCGAGGGAGGCACCTACGAGCAGTACTTC.

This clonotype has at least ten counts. The CDR3 DNA reads as TGTGCCAGCAGTTACGGCCTGAGCTCCTACAATGAGCAGTTCTTC. Protein sequence: CASSYGLSSYNEQFF. This rearrangement joins TRBV6-6 to TRBJ2-1; unclear D gene. The CDR3 has 15 residues. Germline CDR1 MNHNY, CDR2 SVGAGI (reference sequence). With 2 bases removed from V and 0 bases from J, the gap between germline ends came to 8 bases.